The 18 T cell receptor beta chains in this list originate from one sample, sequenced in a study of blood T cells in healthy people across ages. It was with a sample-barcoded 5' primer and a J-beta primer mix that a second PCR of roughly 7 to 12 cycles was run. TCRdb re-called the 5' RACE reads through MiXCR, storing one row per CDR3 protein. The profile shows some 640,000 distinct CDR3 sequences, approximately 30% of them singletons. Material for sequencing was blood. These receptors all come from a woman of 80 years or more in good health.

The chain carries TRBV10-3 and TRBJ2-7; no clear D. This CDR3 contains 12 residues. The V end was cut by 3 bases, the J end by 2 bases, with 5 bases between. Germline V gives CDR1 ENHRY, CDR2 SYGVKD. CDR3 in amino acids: CAISEPPYEQYF. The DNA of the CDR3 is TGTGCCATCAGTGAACCTCCCTACGAGCAGTACTTC.

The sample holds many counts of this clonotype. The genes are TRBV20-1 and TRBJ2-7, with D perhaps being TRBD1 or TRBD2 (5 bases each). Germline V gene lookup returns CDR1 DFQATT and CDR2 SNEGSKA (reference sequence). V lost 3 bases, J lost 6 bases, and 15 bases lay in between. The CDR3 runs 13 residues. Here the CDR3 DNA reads TGCAGTGCTAGCGGGGACCGGGCAAGCGAGCAGTACTTC. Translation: CSASGDRASEQYF.

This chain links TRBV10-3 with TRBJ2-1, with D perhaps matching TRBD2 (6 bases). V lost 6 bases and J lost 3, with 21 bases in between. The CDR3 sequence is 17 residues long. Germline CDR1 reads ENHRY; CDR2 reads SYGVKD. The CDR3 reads CAIRETERGSDYNEQFF. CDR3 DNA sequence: TGTGCCATCAGAGAAACCGAACGGGGGAGTGACTACAATGAGCAGTTCTTC.

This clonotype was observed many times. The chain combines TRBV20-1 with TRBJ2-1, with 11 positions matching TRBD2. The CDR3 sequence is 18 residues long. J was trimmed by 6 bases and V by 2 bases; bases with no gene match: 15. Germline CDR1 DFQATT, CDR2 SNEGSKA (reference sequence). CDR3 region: CSARPSGGPSVWGNEQFF. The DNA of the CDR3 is TGCAGTGCTAGACCTAGCGGGGGGCCCTCTGTATGGGGCAATGAGCAGTTCTTC.

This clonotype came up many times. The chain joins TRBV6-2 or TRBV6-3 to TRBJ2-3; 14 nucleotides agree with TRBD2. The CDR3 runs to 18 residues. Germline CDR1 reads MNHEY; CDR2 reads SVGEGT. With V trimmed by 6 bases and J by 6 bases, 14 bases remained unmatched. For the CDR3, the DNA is TGTGCCAGCAGCCGAGGGACTAGCGGGGGTCTGGTATACGATACGCAGTATTTT. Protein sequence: CASSRGTSGGLVYDTQYF.

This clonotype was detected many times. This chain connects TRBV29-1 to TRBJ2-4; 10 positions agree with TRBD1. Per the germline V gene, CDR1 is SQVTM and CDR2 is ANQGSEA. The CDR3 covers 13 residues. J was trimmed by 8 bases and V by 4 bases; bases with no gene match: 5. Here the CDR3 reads CSVARTGGDIQYF. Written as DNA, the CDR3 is TGCAGCGTTGCCAGGACAGGGGGAGACATTCAGTACTTC.

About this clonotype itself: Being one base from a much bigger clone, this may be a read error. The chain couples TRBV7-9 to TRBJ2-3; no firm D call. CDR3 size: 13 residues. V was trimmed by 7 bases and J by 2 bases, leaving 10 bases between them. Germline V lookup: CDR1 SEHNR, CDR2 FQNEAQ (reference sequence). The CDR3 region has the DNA TGTGCCAGCAACTTTGGGGTCACAGATACGCAGTATTTT. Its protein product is CASNFGVTDTQYF.

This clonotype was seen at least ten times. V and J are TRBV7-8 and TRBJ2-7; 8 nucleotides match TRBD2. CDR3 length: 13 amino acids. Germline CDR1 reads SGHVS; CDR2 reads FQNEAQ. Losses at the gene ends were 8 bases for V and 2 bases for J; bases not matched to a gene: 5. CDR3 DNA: TGTGCCAGCGTAGGGCGGGGGGCCTACGAGCAGTACTTC. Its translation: CASVGRGAYEQYF.

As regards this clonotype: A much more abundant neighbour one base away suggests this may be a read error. This CDR3 is CAGSFGRNTGELFF. The CDR3 nucleotides are TGTGCCGGCAGCTTCGGCAGGAACACCGGGGAGCTGTTTTTT. The chain links TRBV7-9 to TRBJ2-2; D uncertain. The CDR3 is 14 amino acids. Germline CDR1 and CDR2: SEHNR and FQNEAQ (reference sequence). Complete variable domain (other parts from reference TRBV7-9 and TRBJ2-2): DTGVSQNPRHKITKRGQNVTFRCDPISEHNRLYWYRQTLGQGPEFLTYFQNEAQLEKSRLLSDRFSAERPKGSFSTLEIQRTEQGDSAMYLCAGSFGRNTGELFFGEGSRLTVL.

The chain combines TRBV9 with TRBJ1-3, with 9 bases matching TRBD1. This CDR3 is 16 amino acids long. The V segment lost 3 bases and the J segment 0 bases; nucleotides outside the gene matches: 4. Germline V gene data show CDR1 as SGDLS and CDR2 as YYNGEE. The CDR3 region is CASSEGTGYSGNTIYF. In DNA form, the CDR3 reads TGTGCCAGCAGCGAGGGGACAGGGTACTCTGGAAACACCATATATTTT.

CDR3 residues: CASSQKRDTQYF. CDR3 bases: TGTGCCAGCAGCCAGAAACGGGATACGCAGTATTTT. V is TRBV6-2 or TRBV6-3 and J is TRBJ2-3, with no clear D. V was cut by 6 bases and J by 6 bases, with 10 bases left in between. This CDR3 spans 12 amino acids. Looked up from germline, CDR1 is MNHEY and CDR2 is SVGEGT.

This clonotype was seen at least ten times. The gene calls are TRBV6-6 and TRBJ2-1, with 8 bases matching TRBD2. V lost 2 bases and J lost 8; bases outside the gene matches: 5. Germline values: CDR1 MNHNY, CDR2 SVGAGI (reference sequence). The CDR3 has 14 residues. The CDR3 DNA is TGTGCCAGCAGTTACAGGGGACTAGACGATGAGCAGTTCTTC. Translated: CASSYRGLDDEQFF.

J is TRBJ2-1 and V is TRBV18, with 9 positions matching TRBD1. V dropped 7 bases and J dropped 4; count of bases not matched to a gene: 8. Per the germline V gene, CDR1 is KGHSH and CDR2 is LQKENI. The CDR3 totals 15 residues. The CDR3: CASFNRTGVYNEQFF. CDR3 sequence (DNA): TGTGCCAGCTTCAATAGGACAGGGGTTTACAATGAGCAGTTCTTC.

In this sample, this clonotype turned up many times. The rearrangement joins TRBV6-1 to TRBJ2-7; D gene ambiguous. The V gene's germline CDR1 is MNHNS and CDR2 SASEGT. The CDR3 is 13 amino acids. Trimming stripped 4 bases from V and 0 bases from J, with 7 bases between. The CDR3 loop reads CASSVVSSYEQYF. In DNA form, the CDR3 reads TGTGCCAGCAGTGTGGTGAGCTCCTACGAGCAGTACTTC.

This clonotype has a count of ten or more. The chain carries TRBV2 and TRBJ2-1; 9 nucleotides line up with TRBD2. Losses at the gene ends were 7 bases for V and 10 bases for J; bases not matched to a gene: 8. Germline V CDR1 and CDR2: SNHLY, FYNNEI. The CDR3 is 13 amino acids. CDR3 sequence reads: CASTLGSGGEQFF. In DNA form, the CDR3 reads TGTGCCAGCACCTTGGGTAGCGGGGGAGAGCAGTTCTTC.

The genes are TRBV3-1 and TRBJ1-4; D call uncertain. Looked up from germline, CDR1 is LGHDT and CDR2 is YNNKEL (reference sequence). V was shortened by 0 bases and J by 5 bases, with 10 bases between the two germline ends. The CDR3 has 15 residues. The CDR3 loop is CASSQESQINEKLFF. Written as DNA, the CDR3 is TGTGCCAGCAGCCAAGAAAGTCAGATAAATGAAAAACTGTTTTTT.

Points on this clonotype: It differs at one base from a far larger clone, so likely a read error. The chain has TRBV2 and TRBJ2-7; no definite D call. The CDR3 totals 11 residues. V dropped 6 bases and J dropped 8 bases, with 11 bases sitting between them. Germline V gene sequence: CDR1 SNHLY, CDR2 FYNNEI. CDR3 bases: TGTGCCAGCAGCGGATCTTACAAGCAGTACTTC. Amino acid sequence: CASSGSYKQYF.

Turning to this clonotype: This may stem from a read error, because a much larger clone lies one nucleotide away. The CDR3 sequence: CSAKTSHRGAEKRFF. Written as DNA, the CDR3 is TGCAGTGCTAAGACGAGCCACCGAGGGGCTGAAAAACGGTTTTTT. The chain employs TRBV20-1 and TRBJ1-4; TRBD1 is a possible D gene (5 bases). Germline V gene data show CDR1 as DFQATT and CDR2 as SNEGSKA (reference sequence). This CDR3 has 15 amino acids.